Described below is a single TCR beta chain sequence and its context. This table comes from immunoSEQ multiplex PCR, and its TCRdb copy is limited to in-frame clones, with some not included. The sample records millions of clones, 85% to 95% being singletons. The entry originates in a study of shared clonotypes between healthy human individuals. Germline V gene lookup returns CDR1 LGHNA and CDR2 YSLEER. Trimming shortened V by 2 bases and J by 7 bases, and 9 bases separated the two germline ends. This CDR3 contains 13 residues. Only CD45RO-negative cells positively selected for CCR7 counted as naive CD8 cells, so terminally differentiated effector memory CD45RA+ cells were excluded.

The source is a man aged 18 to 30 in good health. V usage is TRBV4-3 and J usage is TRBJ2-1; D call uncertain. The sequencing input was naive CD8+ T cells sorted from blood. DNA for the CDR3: TGCGCCAGCAGCCAATACCGGCTGAATGAGCAGTTCTTC. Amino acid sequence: CASSQYRLNEQFF.